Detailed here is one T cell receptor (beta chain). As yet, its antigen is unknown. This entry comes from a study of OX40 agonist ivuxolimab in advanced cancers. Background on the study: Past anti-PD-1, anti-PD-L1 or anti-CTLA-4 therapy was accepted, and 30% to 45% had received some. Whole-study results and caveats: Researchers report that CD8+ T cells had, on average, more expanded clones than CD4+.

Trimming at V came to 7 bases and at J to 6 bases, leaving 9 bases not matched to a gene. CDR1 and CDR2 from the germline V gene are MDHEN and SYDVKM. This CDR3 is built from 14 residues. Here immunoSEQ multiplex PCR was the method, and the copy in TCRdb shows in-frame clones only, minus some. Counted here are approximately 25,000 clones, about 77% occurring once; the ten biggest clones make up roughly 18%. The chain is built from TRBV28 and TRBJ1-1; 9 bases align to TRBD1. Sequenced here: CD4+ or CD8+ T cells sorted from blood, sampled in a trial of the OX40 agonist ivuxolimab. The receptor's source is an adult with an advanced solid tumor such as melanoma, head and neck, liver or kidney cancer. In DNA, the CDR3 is TGTGCCAGCAATCCTCCGGACAGGGGTGCTGAAGCTTTCTTT. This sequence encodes CASNPPDRGAEAFF.